One sample yielded the 3 T cell receptor beta chains listed below, sequenced in a study of human T cells and chemical hapten exposure. The sample's time point: patch test 2, 6 weeks after DPC sensitization. The treatment was: therapeutic diphenylcyclopropenone sensitization with weekly scalp DPC. TCRdb recomputed calls from the RACE reads with MiXCR, one row per CDR3 protein. The data show around 360,000 distinct CDR3 sequences, roughly 6% seen once. This sample comprised whole blood, obtained in connection with sensitization to the hapten diphenylcyclopropenone (DPC). Receptors were obtained from a woman younger than 35 with alopecia areata. Some clones in this sample may be carry-over from other donors' samples.

The chain couples TRBV7-4 to TRBJ2-3, with D possibly TRBD2 on 6 matching bases. The CDR3 loop spans 14 amino acids. CDR1 is SGHVT and CDR2 is SQSDAQ in the germline V gene. Trimming removed 7 bases from V and 3 bases from J, with 14 bases in between. CDR3 sequence reads: CASIKGLSTDTQYF. The CDR3 DNA follows: TGTGCCAGCATCAAGGGACTCTCGACAGATACGCAGTATTTT.

The chain couples TRBV20-1 to TRBJ2-4, with TRBD2 matching over 12 bases. V shed 3 bases and J 0 bases; nucleotides not matched to a gene: 6. The germline gives CDR1 DFQATT, CDR2 SNEGSKA (reference sequence). The CDR3 loop spans 17 amino acids. The CDR3, as DNA: TGCAGTGCTAGTCGCCTAGCGGGGGGGCCAGCCAAAAACATTCAGTACTTC. This sequence encodes CSASRLAGGPAKNIQYF.

This clonotype came up many times. This chain connects TRBV12-3 or TRBV12-4 to TRBJ1-4; D is possibly TRBD1 (5 bases). The CDR3 has 17 amino acids. V dropped 6 bases and J dropped 9 bases, with 26 bases sitting between them. The CDR3 region has the DNA TGTGCCAGCAGCTTCGGACATCTCCAGAGCTCTGTGAAAAAACTGTTTTTT. Translated, it gives CASSFGHLQSSVKKLFF.